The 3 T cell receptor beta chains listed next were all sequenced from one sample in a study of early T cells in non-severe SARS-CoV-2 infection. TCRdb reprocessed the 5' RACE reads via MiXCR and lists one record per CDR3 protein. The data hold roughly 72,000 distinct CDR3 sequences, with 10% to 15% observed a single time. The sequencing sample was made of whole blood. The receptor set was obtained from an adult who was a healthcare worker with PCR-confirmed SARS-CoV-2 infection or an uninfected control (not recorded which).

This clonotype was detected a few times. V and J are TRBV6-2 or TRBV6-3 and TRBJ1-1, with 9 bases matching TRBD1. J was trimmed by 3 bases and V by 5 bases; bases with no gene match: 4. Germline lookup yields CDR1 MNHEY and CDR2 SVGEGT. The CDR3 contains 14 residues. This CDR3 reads CASSPRDRDTEAFF. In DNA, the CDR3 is TGTGCCAGCAGTCCCCGGGACAGGGACACTGAAGCTTTCTTT.

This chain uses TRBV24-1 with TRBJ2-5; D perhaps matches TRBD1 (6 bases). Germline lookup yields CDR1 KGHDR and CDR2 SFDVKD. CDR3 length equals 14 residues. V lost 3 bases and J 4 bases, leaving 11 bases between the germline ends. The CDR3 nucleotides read TGTGCCACCAGTGATGGGACAAATCGAGAGACCCAGTACTTC. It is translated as CATSDGTNRETQYF.

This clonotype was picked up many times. The CDR3 loop is CASSQDGQGTYNEQFF. The CDR3 DNA reads TGCGCCAGCAGCCAAGACGGACAGGGTACCTACAATGAGCAGTTCTTC. The chain joins TRBV4-3 to TRBJ2-1, with 8 bases lining up with TRBD1. The junction had 3 bases not matched to a gene; V was cut back by 0 bases and J by 2 bases. Germline V CDR1 and CDR2: LGHNA, YSLEER. The CDR3 loop spans 16 amino acids.